The 31 T cell receptor beta chains presented below share a single source sample, sequenced in a study of vaccination effects on CD4 cells after COVID-19. A roughly ten-day culture period preceded the isolation of CD4+ T cells. The data were produced by immunoSEQ multiplex PCR, yet TCRdb's version contains in-frame clones alone and is incomplete. In the table there are under 50,000 clones, roughly 76% of which are singletons. No antigens are known for them. The material sequenced was CD4+ T cells from PBMCs cultured without peptide, taken before COVID-19 vaccination. Every receptor here comes from a human donor who had a prior SARS-CoV-2 infection.

The chain recombines TRBV14 with TRBJ2-7, with D possibly called TRBD1 or TRBD2 (5 bases each). CDR1 and CDR2 (germline): SGHDN, FVKESK. The CDR3 has 17 residues. The V end was cut by 0 bases, the J end by 3 bases, with 18 bases between. Written as DNA, the CDR3 is TGTGCCAGCAGCCAAGATGGGGGACCGCCGGAAAACTACGAGCAGTACTTC. Encoded protein: CASSQDGGPPENYEQYF.

This chain links TRBV18 with TRBJ2-2, with 8 bases lining up with TRBD1. The germline CDR1 and CDR2 sequences are KGHSH and LQKENI. The CDR3 loop spans 14 amino acids. Losses at the gene ends were 10 bases for V and 6 bases for J; bases not matched to a gene: 10. As DNA, the CDR3 is TGTGCCACCAACTGGGACAGGCTGTCCGGGGAGCTGTTTTTT. This encodes CATNWDRLSGELFF.

The rearrangement joins TRBV6-2 or TRBV6-3 to TRBJ2-1; D may correspond to TRBD1 or TRBD2 (5 bases each). Germline CDR1 MNHEY, CDR2 SVGEGT. Deletions cut 0 bases from V and 12 bases from J, with 15 bases between. The CDR3 covers 14 residues. CDR3 in amino acids: CASSYSMTGPVQFF. Here the CDR3 DNA reads TGTGCCAGCAGTTACTCGATGACGGGGCCGGTGCAGTTCTTC.

The V and J genes are TRBV4-2 and TRBJ2-2; 9 bases are shared with TRBD1. This CDR3 is built from 16 residues. From germline, CDR1 is LGHNA and CDR2 YNFKEQ. V dropped 4 bases and J dropped 3; count of bases not matched to a gene: 6. The CDR3 coding sequence is TGTGCCAGCAGCCGGTCCGGGACAGGGTACACCGGGGAGCTGTTTTTT. Its translation is CASSRSGTGYTGELFF.

This chain connects TRBV9 to TRBJ2-5; perhaps D is TRBD1 or TRBD2 (6 bases each). CDR1 SGDLS and CDR2 YYNGEE come from the germline V gene. The CDR3 sequence is 14 residues long. Trimming pared 5 bases from V and 5 bases from J, leaving 16 bases between. As DNA, the CDR3 is TGTGCCAGCAGTCCTGAGGGGGGTTGGGAGACCCAGTACTTC. Amino acids: CASSPEGGWETQYF.

This clone has more than one count but fewer than ten. The chain is built from TRBV6-2 or TRBV6-3 and TRBJ1-5, with unresolved D. Germline assignment: CDR1 MNHEY and CDR2 SVGEGT. The length of the CDR3 is 13 residues. Trimming left V 2 bases short and J 6 bases short, with 8 bases between. This CDR3 is CASSYADTQPQHF. The CDR3 coding sequence is TGTGCCAGCAGTTACGCCGACACTCAGCCCCAGCATTTT.

As regards this clone: An end of the junction does not agree with germline; a read error may underlie this. The chain couples TRBV7-7 to TRBJ2-7, with D perhaps TRBD1 (6 bases). The germline V gene encodes CDR1 SSHAT and CDR2 FNYEAQ (reference sequence). The CDR3 extends over 15 amino acids. Here the CDR3 DNA reads TGTGCTAGCAGCTCCAAATCCGGGACACTCTACGAGCAGTACTTC. Translating gives CASSSKSGTLYEQYF.

The chain employs TRBV6-5 and TRBJ1-5, with D maybe TRBD1 (6 bases). The CDR3 covers 14 residues. Germline CDR1 MNHEY, CDR2 SVGAGI. Trimming removed 4 bases at V and 6 bases at J, with 13 bases between. The DNA of the CDR3 is TGTGCCAGCAGTTGGAGGGGGGTTGGTCAGCCCCAGCATTTT. Its protein product is CASSWRGVGQPQHF.

V is TRBV6-5 and J is TRBJ1-6, with TRBD1 identical over 7 bases. The CDR3 extends over 14 amino acids. V shed 6 bases and J 5 bases; nucleotides not matched to a gene: 4. Germline V gene sequence: CDR1 MNHEY, CDR2 SVGAGI. The CDR3 sequence is CASRRTGDNSPLHF. CDR3 nucleotide sequence: TGTGCCAGCAGAAGGACAGGAGATAATTCACCCCTCCACTTT.

The chain links TRBV19 to TRBJ2-1, with no clear D. Germline V lookup: CDR1 LNHDA, CDR2 SQIVND (reference sequence). Trimming left V 5 bases short and J 1 base short, with 18 bases between. The CDR3 runs 17 residues. The CDR3 loop reads CASSSHVGSLSYNEQFF. The CDR3 nucleotides read TGTGCCAGTAGTTCGCACGTCGGGTCCCTTTCCTACAATGAGCAGTTCTTC.

The chain uses TRBV21-1 and TRBJ2-7; the listed D gene, TRBD1, was not tested against the DNA. TRBV21-1 is a pseudogene segment. The CDR3 has 17 amino acids. CDR3 loop: CASNSKQTDRGPYEQYF. The CDR3 DNA follows: TGTGCCAGCAATAGCAAGCAGACAGACAGGGGGCCCTACGAGCAGTACTTC.

V is TRBV7-2 and J is TRBJ2-7; the D is unclear. The CDR3 consists of 14 residues. V lost 5 bases and J 3 bases, leaving 14 bases between the germline ends. Germline assignment: CDR1 SGHTA and CDR2 FQGNSA. This CDR3 is CASSVGPQSYEQYF. The CDR3 DNA is TGTGCCAGCAGCGTCGGTCCACAGAGCTACGAGCAGTACTTC.

The J gene is TRBJ2-3, the V gene TRBV19; maybe TRBD1 (7 bases). CDR1 is LNHDA and CDR2 is SQIVND in the germline V gene (reference sequence). The V end lost 10 bases, the J end lost 1 base, and 15 bases lay between the germline ends. CDR3 size: 14 residues. The CDR3 bases are TGTGCCACCCGAAGGAGGGGGCGCACAGATACGCAGTATTTT. Its protein is CATRRRGRTDTQYF.

The V call is TRBV3-1 (or the pseudogene TRBV3-2), the J call TRBJ1-2; D not certain. Trimming stripped 1 base from V and 4 bases from J, with 10 bases between. The CDR3 is 14 amino acids. Per the germline V gene, CDR1 is LGHDT and CDR2 is YNNKEL (reference sequence). The CDR3 sequence: CASSQAGSFYGYTF. For the CDR3, the DNA is TGTGCCAGCAGCCAAGCCGGGTCTTTCTATGGCTACACCTTC.

This clone occurred a few times. The chain has TRBV5-5 and TRBJ2-1, with D perhaps matching TRBD2 (6 bases). From germline, CDR1 is SGHKS and CDR2 YYEKEE (reference sequence). CDR3 length: 15 residues. V was pared by 2 bases and J by 6 bases, with 15 bases between. The CDR3 DNA reads as TGTGCCAGCAGCTTTATGGGCGGGGTTGGCAATGAGCAGTTCTTC. Its protein product is CASSFMGGVGNEQFF.

The chain carries TRBV5-6 and TRBJ2-3; 11 nucleotides align to TRBD2. V gave up 3 bases and J gave up 2 bases; unmatched junction bases: 5. The length of the CDR3 is 16 residues. Per germline, CDR1 SGHDT and CDR2 YYEEEE. The CDR3 nucleotides are TGTGCCAGCAGCTACAGACTAGCGGGATACACAGATACGCAGTATTTT. It encodes CASSYRLAGYTDTQYF.

The rearrangement links TRBV6-5 to TRBJ1-2, with 7 bases lining up with TRBD1. This CDR3 contains 14 residues. V shed 7 bases and J 0 bases; nucleotides not matched to a gene: 5. Germline V gene lookup returns CDR1 MNHEY and CDR2 SVGAGI. CDR3 in amino acids: CASKEGTANYGYTF. The DNA of the CDR3 is TGTGCCAGCAAAGAGGGGACAGCTAACTATGGCTACACCTTC.

The chain employs TRBV30 and TRBJ2-3, with TRBD2 identical over 8 bases. Germline V CDR1 and CDR2: GTSNPN, SVGIG (reference sequence). The CDR3 is 15 amino acids. The trim removed 0 bases at V and 4 bases at J, leaving 6 bases unmatched. This CDR3 reads CAWSVGAGGSDTQYF. DNA of the CDR3: TGTGCCTGGAGTGTAGGGGCGGGGGGATCAGATACGCAGTATTTT.

By share of the sample, this clone is hyperexpanded. This chain joins TRBV6-5 and TRBJ2-1; TRBD2 aligns across 7 bases. The trim removed 1 base at V and 4 bases at J, leaving 7 bases unmatched. Germline values: CDR1 MNHEY, CDR2 SVGAGI. The CDR3 runs to 16 residues. CDR3 protein: CASSYYSGTNYNEQFF. CDR3 nucleotides: TGTGCCAGCAGTTACTATTCCGGGACTAATTACAATGAGCAGTTCTTC.

V and J are TRBV6-6 and TRBJ1-2; D is ambiguous. Germline CDR1 is MNHNY and CDR2 is SVGAGI (reference sequence). The CDR3 contains 13 residues. Trimming stripped 5 bases from V and 0 bases from J, with 7 bases between. The CDR3 loop reads CASSQTPNYGYTF. The CDR3, as DNA: TGTGCCAGCAGTCAGACCCCTAACTATGGCTACACCTTC.

The chain is built from TRBV5-4 and TRBJ2-7; 14 bases fit TRBD2. Germline values: CDR1 SGHNT, CDR2 YYREEE (reference sequence). The CDR3 loop spans 15 amino acids. The trim removed 4 bases at V and 1 base at J, leaving 1 base unmatched. This chain's CDR3 is CASSRTSGGSYEQYF. The CDR3 DNA sequence: TGTGCCAGCAGCAGGACTAGCGGGGGGTCCTACGAGCAGTACTTC.

The V and J genes are TRBV6-6 and TRBJ2-7; 10 bases align to TRBD1. This CDR3 is 15 amino acids long. In germline, CDR1 is MNHNY, CDR2 SVGAGI (reference sequence). V shed 2 bases and J 1 base; nucleotides not matched to a gene: 2. The CDR3 DNA reads as TGTGCCAGCAGTTACCGGACAGGGGGGTCCTACGAGCAGTACTTC. Its translation: CASSYRTGGSYEQYF.

V and J are TRBV4-2 and TRBJ1-3, with D maybe TRBD1 (6 bases). Germline V CDR1 and CDR2: LGHNA, YNFKEQ. The CDR3 extends over 16 amino acids. Trimming shortened V by 5 bases and J by 0 bases, and 14 bases separated the two germline ends. This chain's CDR3 is CASSVVQGNSGNTIYF. The CDR3 coding sequence is TGTGCCAGCAGCGTAGTCCAGGGGAACTCTGGAAACACCATATATTTT.

This clone was seen more than once but under ten times. Additional DNA sequences in this sample encode the identical CDR3. This chain connects TRBV7-9 to TRBJ2-1; 9 nucleotides align to TRBD2. The CDR3 contains 16 residues. With 0 bases clipped from V and 2 bases from J, the junction kept 2 bases outside the gene matches. Looked up from germline, CDR1 is SEHNR and CDR2 is FQNEAQ (reference sequence). The CDR3 reads CASSLALAGTYNEQFF. DNA of the CDR3: TGTGCCAGCAGCTTAGCTCTAGCGGGGACCTACAATGAGCAGTTCTTC.

The V and J genes are TRBV6-5 and TRBJ1-2, with D possibly matching TRBD1 (6 bases). CDR1 is MNHEY and CDR2 is SVGAGI in the germline V gene. Trimming took 8 bases from V and 2 from J, leaving 15 bases between them. CDR3 length: 14 residues. CDR3 sequence (DNA): TGTGCCAGCGGGAAAGGTACAGGGAACTATGGCTACACCTTC. Translation: CASGKGTGNYGYTF.

The chain has TRBV6-2 or TRBV6-3 and TRBJ2-5; 7 bases are a match to TRBD1. V gave up 1 base and J gave up 2 bases; unmatched junction bases: 7. The CDR3 length is 16 residues. Germline CDR1 is MNHEY and CDR2 is SVGEGT. CDR3 sequence (DNA): TGTGCCAGCAGTTACTTTAGGACAGGCCGTCAAGAGACCCAGTACTTC. Translation: CASSYFRTGRQETQYF.

The CDR3 region has the DNA TGTGCCAGCAGCCAACGGGCCGGCAGCGCCGGTGAGCAGTTCTTC. The encoded protein is CASSQRAGSAGEQFF. The chain couples TRBV4-2 to TRBJ2-1; unclear D gene. The CDR3 has 15 amino acids. In germline, CDR1 is LGHNA, CDR2 YNFKEQ. Trimming removed 2 bases at V and 9 bases at J, with 17 bases between.

This clone was counted between two and nine times. This rearrangement joins TRBV25-1 to TRBJ2-3; TRBD2 might be the D (6 bases). Germline CDR1 reads MGHDK; CDR2 reads SYGVNS. The CDR3 covers 15 residues. V was pared by 6 bases and J by 2 bases, with 15 bases between. CDR3 bases: TGTGCCAGCAGCGATGAGGGGACTTACACAGATACGCAGTATTTT. Translation gives CASSDEGTYTDTQYF.

The genes are TRBV5-1 and TRBJ1-2, with unresolved D. Germline CDR1 SGHRS, CDR2 YFSETQ. The CDR3 is 18 amino acids. V was shortened by 1 base and J by 1 base, with 20 bases between the two germline ends. The CDR3 region is CASSLIKQLWALNYGYTF. The CDR3 coding sequence is TGCGCCAGCAGCTTGATAAAGCAGCTCTGGGCCCTTAACTATGGCTACACCTTC.

This clone was picked up a small number of times. The chain carries TRBV24-1 and TRBJ2-3, with D perhaps TRBD1 (5 bases). The ends were cut back, 3 bases at V and 3 bases at J, with 9 bases in the middle. The CDR3 has 14 amino acids. Germline CDR1 and CDR2: KGHDR and SFDVKD. The CDR3 DNA is TGTGCCACCAGTGATGTGACAGCGACAGATACGCAGTATTTT. This translates into CATSDVTATDTQYF.

The rearrangement links TRBV5-1 to TRBJ2-3; unclear D gene. The CDR3 covers 15 residues. Per germline, CDR1 SGHRS and CDR2 YFSETQ. V lost 3 bases to trimming and J lost 4 bases, with 15 bases between them. The DNA of the CDR3 is TGCGCCAGCAGCTCCATCACCACCCCCCCAGATACGCAGTATTTT. It is translated as CASSSITTPPDTQYF.